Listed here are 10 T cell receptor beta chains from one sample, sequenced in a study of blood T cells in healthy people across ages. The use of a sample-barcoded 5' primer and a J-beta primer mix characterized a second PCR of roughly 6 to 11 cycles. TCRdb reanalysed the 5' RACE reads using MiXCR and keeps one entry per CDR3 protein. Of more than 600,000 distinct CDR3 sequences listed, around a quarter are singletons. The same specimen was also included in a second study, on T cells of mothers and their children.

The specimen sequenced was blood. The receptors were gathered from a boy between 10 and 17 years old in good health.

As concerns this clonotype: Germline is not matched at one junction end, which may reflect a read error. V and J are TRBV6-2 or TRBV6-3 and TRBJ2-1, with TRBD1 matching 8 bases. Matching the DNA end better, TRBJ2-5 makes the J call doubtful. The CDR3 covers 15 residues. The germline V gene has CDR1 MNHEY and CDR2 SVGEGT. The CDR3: CAGSYSPTGEETQYF. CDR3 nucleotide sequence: TGTGCCGGCAGTTACTCGCCGACAGGGGAGGAGACCCAGTACTTC.

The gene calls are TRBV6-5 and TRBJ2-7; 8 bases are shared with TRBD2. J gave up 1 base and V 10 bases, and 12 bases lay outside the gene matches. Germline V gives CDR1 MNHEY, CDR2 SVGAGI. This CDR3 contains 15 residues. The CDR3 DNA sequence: TGTGCCACCGGCTCACCCGGGGGGGGGTCCTACGAGCAGTACTTC. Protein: CATGSPGGGSYEQYF.

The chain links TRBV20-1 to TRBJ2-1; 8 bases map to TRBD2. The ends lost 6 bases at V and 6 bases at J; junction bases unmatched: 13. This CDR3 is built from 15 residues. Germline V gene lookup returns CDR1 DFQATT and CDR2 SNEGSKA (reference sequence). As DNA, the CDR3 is TGCAGTGCCCCCACCAAGGCGGGGGGACCCAATGAGCAGTTCTTC. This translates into CSAPTKAGGPNEQFF.

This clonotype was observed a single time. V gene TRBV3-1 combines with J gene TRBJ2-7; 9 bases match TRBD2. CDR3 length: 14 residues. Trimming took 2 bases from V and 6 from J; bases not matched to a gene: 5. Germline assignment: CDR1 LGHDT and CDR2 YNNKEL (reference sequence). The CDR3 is CASSQWTSVSEQYF. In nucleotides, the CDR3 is TGTGCCAGCAGCCAATGGACTAGCGTTTCCGAGCAGTACTTC.

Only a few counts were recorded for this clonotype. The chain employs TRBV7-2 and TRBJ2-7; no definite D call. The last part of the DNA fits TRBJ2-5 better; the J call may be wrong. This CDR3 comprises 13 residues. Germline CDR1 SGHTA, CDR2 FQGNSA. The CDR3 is CASSLRRYETQYF. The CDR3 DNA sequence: TGTGCCAGCAGCTTAAGGAGATATGAGACCCAGTACTTC.

The CDR3 sequence: CASSQYYYTGELFF. The CDR3 nucleotides read TGTGCCAGCAGCCAATATTATTACACCGGGGAGCTGTTTTTT. V usage is TRBV4-2 and J usage is TRBJ2-2; D call uncertain. This CDR3 is 14 amino acids long. The V gene's germline CDR1 is LGHNA and CDR2 YNFKEQ. The V end was cut by 2 bases, the J end by 3 bases, with 7 bases between.

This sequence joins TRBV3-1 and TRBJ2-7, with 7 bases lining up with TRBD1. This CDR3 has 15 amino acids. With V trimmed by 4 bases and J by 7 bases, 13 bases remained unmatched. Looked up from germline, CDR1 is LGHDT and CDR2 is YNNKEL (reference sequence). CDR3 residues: CASSPPTVQGMEQYF. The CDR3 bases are TGTGCCAGCAGCCCTCCCACTGTACAGGGGATGGAGCAGTACTTC.

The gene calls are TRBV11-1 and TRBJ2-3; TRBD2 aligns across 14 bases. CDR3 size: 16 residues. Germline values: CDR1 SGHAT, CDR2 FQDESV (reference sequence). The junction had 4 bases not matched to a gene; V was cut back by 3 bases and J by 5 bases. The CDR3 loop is CASSLDGLAGGDTQYF. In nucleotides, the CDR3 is TGTGCCAGCAGCTTGGATGGACTAGCGGGAGGAGATACGCAGTATTTT.

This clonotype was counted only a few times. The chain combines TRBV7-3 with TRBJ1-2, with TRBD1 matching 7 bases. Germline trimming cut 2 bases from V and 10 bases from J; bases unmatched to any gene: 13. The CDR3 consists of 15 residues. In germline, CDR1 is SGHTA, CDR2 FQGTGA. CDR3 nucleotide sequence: TGTGCCAGCAGCTTATACCCCGCCCGACAGGGTAACTACACCTTC. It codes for CASSLYPARQGNYTF.

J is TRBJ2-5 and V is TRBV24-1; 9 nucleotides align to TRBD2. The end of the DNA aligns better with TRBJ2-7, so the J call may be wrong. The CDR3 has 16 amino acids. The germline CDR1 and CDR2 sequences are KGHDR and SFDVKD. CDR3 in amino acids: CATSDSGGRAPYEQYF. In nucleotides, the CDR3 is TGTGCCACCAGTGATTCCGGCGGGAGGGCCCCCTACGAGCAGTACTTC.